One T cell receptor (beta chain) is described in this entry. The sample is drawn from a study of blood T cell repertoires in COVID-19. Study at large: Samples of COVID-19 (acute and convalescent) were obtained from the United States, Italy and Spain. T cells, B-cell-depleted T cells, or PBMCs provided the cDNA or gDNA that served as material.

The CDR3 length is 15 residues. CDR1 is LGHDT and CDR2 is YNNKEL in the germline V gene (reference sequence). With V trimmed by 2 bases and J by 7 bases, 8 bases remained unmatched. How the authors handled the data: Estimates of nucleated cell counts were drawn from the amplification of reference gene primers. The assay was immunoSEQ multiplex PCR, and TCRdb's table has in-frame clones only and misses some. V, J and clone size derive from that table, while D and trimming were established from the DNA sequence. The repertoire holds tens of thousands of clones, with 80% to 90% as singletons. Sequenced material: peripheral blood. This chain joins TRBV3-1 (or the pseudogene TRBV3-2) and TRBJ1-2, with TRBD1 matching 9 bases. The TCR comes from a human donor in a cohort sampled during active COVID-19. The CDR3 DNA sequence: TGTGCCAGCAGCCAACCCGGGACAGGGTTAGGTGGCTACACCTTC. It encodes CASSQPGTGLGGYTF.